The next 16 T cell receptor beta chains were all read from a single sample in a study of beta chain features in type 1 diabetes. The whole isolated RNA underwent reverse transcription, so sequencing captured expressed TCRB transcripts. The repertoire was sequenced with immunoSEQ multiplex PCR; TCRdb's copy has only in-frame clones and lacks some. Among about 400,000 clones listed, roughly 12% were seen once. Sequenced sample: naive CD4+ T cells from blood. Every receptor here comes from a man between 18 and 35 years old in good health.

The V gene is TRBV29-1, the J gene TRBJ1-2; a possible D gene is TRBD1 (6 bases). Germline V CDR1 and CDR2: SQVTM, ANQGSEA. The V end was cut by 6 bases, the J end by 2 bases, with 13 bases between. The CDR3 sequence is 13 residues long. The CDR3 DNA sequence: TGCAGCGTACAAACAGGGTCGAACTATGGCTACACCTTC. Translating it yields CSVQTGSNYGYTF.

The chain employs TRBV6-5 and TRBJ2-5; tentatively, D is TRBD1 (6 bases). CDR1 and CDR2 (germline): MNHEY, SVGAGI. The CDR3 sequence is 14 residues long. V shed 5 bases and J shed 2 bases, with 12 bases lying between them. Written as DNA, the CDR3 is TGTGCCAGCAGTCCCCCCCAGGGGCAAGAGACCCAGTACTTC. Amino acids: CASSPPQGQETQYF.

This clone came up a few times. The rearrangement joins TRBV5-1 to TRBJ2-1; 7 bases line up with TRBD2. The CDR3 is made up of 17 amino acids. The V gene end was trimmed by 3 bases and the J gene end by 1 base; junction bases not matched to a gene: 10. Germline V gene lookup returns CDR1 SGHRS and CDR2 YFSETQ. CDR3 protein: CASSWGLIDGSYNEQFF. DNA for the CDR3: TGCGCCAGCAGCTGGGGACTAATCGACGGGTCCTACAATGAGCAGTTCTTC.

The sample holds a few counts of this clone. This specimen includes other DNA sequences encoding the same CDR3. J is TRBJ2-7 and V is TRBV5-1, with D tentatively TRBD1 (6 bases). Per the germline V gene, CDR1 is SGHRS and CDR2 is YFSETQ. V dropped 0 bases and J dropped 0 bases, with 7 bases sitting between them. The CDR3 length is 14 residues. CDR3 residues: CASSLGRGSYEQYF. The CDR3 DNA sequence: TGCGCCAGCAGCTTGGGCAGGGGCTCCTACGAGCAGTACTTC.

The rearrangement links TRBV28 to TRBJ2-4, with 8 bases that match TRBD2. Germline CDR1 and CDR2: MDHEN and SYDVKM. V lost 3 bases to trimming and J lost 7 bases; unmatched junction nucleotides: 5. This CDR3 region has 14 residues. CDR3 region: CASSFGGRPNIQYF. In DNA, the CDR3 is TGTGCCAGCAGTTTCGGCGGGAGGCCGAACATTCAGTACTTC.

The V gene is TRBV30, the J gene TRBJ2-2, with D tentatively TRBD2 (6 bases). The CDR3 loop spans 14 amino acids. Trimming stripped 5 bases from V and 2 bases from J, with 12 bases between. Germline CDR1 is GTSNPN and CDR2 is SVGIG (reference sequence). The CDR3 coding sequence is TGTGCCTGGGGAGGGCTCAGAAACACCGGGGAGCTGTTTTTT. Its translation: CAWGGLRNTGELFF. The complete variable domain, with remaining parts taken from reference TRBV30 and TRBJ2-2, reads SQTIHQWPATLVQPVGSPLSLECTVEGTSNPNLYWYRQAAGRGLQLLFYSVGIGQISSEVPQNLSASRPQDRQFILSSKKLLLSDSGFYLCAWGGLRNTGELFFGEGSRLTVL.

This clone was seen only once. This chain links TRBV6-1 with TRBJ2-3; D perhaps matches TRBD1 (5 bases). The V gene's germline CDR1 is MNHNS and CDR2 SASEGT. Trimming removed 8 bases at V and 2 bases at J, with 14 bases between. CDR3 size: 14 residues. The CDR3 loop is CASQVGHNTDTQYF. CDR3 coding DNA: TGTGCCAGCCAAGTCGGACATAACACAGATACGCAGTATTTT.

This chain connects TRBV14 to TRBJ2-3; 10 bases map to TRBD2. The J segment lost 2 bases and the V segment lost 3 bases, leaving 11 bases of the junction unmatched. The CDR3 runs to 18 residues. From germline, CDR1 is SGHDN and CDR2 FVKESK. CDR3 nucleotides: TGTGCCAGCAGCCACCATGAATTAGCGGGAGGATACACAGATACGCAGTATTTT. Translating gives CASSHHELAGGYTDTQYF.

This clone was recorded a few times. This chain links TRBV7-8 with TRBJ2-5; D perhaps matches TRBD2 (5 bases). Trimming left V 3 bases short and J 3 bases short, with 11 bases between. CDR1 SGHVS and CDR2 FQNEAQ come from the germline V gene. The CDR3 totals 14 residues. CDR3 sequence: CASSFQVGEETQYF. Here the CDR3 DNA reads TGTGCCAGCAGCTTTCAGGTGGGAGAAGAGACCCAGTACTTC.

This clone was observed a handful of times. The chain carries TRBV28 and TRBJ2-5, with TRBD2 matching over 10 bases. Germline loops: CDR1 MDHEN, CDR2 SYDVKM. The V segment lost 6 bases and the J segment 7 bases; nucleotides outside the gene matches: 8. This CDR3 spans 14 amino acids. CDR3 sequence reads: CASREAGGFGTQYF. The CDR3, as DNA: TGTGCCAGCAGGGAAGCGGGAGGGTTCGGGACCCAGTACTTC.

This clone occurred a few times. The chain uses TRBV5-1 and TRBJ2-3; 9 bases are shared with TRBD2. Unmatched junction bases numbered 5, after V lost 3 bases and J lost 3 bases. The CDR3 covers 15 residues. Germline V lookup: CDR1 SGHRS, CDR2 YFSETQ. The DNA for the CDR3 is TGCGCCAGCAGCTGGCGGGGGGGCTTGACAGATACGCAGTATTTT. This translates into CASSWRGGLTDTQYF.

The chain joins TRBV5-1 to TRBJ2-2, with no clear D. The CDR3 consists of 13 residues. Germline V gene data show CDR1 as SGHRS and CDR2 as YFSETQ. The V gene lost 1 base and the J gene lost 6 bases, with 7 bases spanning the gap. As DNA, the CDR3 is TGCGCCAGCAGCTTGAGTGCGCCCGGGGAGCTGTTTTTT. Protein: CASSLSAPGELFF.

In this sample, this clone turned up a few times. This chain links TRBV6-6 with TRBJ2-2; 12 bases line up with TRBD1. The V segment lost 2 bases and the J segment 7 bases; nucleotides outside the gene matches: 5. CDR1 and CDR2 (germline): MNHNY, SVGAGI (reference sequence). The CDR3 is 16 amino acids. Here the CDR3 reads CASSYRGQGADGELFF. CDR3 bases: TGTGCCAGCAGTTACAGGGGACAGGGGGCCGACGGGGAGCTGTTTTTT.

This clone was picked up a small number of times. This chain connects TRBV19 to TRBJ2-3; a weak D match, TRBD1 (5 bases). The CDR3 length is 15 residues. From germline, CDR1 is LNHDA and CDR2 SQIVND (reference sequence). The V and J ends lost 5 bases and 0 bases respectively, with 12 bases between them. In DNA form, the CDR3 reads TGTGCCAGTAGTTACGGCAGGGCTAGCACAGATACGCAGTATTTT. Residues: CASSYGRASTDTQYF.

This clone was detected a few times. The chain carries TRBV7-9 and TRBJ2-3; weak D call: TRBD1 (5 bases). The CDR3 is 12 residues long. V was shortened by 5 bases and J by 5 bases, with 8 bases between the two germline ends. Germline values: CDR1 SEHNR, CDR2 FQNEAQ (reference sequence). In nucleotides, the CDR3 is TGTGCCAGCAGCCCCACAGGAGATACGCAGTATTTT. Translating gives CASSPTGDTQYF.

CDR3 nucleotide sequence: TGTGCCTGGGGAAAACAGGGAGCGGACGAGCAGTACTTC. It is translated as CAWGKQGADEQYF. The chain has TRBV30 and TRBJ2-7, with D maybe TRBD1 (6 bases). The CDR3 runs to 13 residues. Per germline, CDR1 GTSNPN and CDR2 SVGIG (reference sequence). The V gene lost 5 bases and the J gene lost 5 bases, with 16 bases spanning the gap.